The entry below describes one TCR beta chain. No antigen is known for it. Both peripheral blood and punch biopsies of lesional scalp skin were obtained from patients who had alopecia areata. The entry originates in a study of CD8+ T cells in alopecia areata. Study context: A regimen of oral tofacitinib, 5 to 10 mg twice daily, was given to treated patients.

The authors extracted RNA and reverse transcribed it into cDNA as the sequencing template. Method: immunoSEQ multiplex PCR; TCRdb's copy keeps in-frame clones and lacks some. The data contain about 180,000 clones, roughly 65% of them seen just once; the ten biggest clones take up about 1.5%. General study results and limits: Normal scalp showed lower clonality than lesional scalp, especially alopecia totalis/universalis.

Germline V CDR1 and CDR2: SGHRS, YFSETQ. V gave up 2 bases and J gave up 7 bases, with 10 bases separating them. CDR3 size: 13 residues. The chain is built from TRBV5-1 and TRBJ1-5, with D uncertain. The sequences come from CD4+ T cells sorted from blood, collected at week 0. This receptor was obtained from a human donor with alopecia areata. The DNA for the CDR3 is TGCGCCAGCAGCTTTCGGCCTGACCAGCCCCAGCATTTT. Protein product: CASSFRPDQPQHF.